One T cell receptor beta chain is described in this entry. PCR primers comprised 60 Vbeta and 13 Jbeta primers. Measured with immunoSEQ multiplex PCR; TCRdb has only the in-frame clones, and not every one. The sample consists of under 150,000 clones, about 80% of them appearing once. This entry is derived from a study of cytomegalovirus exposure and HLA in healthy donors. V shed 7 bases, J shed 5 bases, and the junction held 15 bases outside the gene matches. This CDR3 has 16 amino acids. Germline V gives CDR1 SNHLY, CDR2 FYNNEI. The sequence was obtained from a male donor in good health and CMV-seronegative. V and J are TRBV2 and TRBJ2-5, with 8 bases lining up with TRBD2. The material sequenced was PBMCs. As DNA, the CDR3 is TGTGCCAGCAATACTCCGGGACTAGGGGAACGGGAGACCCAGTACTTC. It encodes CASNTPGLGERETQYF.